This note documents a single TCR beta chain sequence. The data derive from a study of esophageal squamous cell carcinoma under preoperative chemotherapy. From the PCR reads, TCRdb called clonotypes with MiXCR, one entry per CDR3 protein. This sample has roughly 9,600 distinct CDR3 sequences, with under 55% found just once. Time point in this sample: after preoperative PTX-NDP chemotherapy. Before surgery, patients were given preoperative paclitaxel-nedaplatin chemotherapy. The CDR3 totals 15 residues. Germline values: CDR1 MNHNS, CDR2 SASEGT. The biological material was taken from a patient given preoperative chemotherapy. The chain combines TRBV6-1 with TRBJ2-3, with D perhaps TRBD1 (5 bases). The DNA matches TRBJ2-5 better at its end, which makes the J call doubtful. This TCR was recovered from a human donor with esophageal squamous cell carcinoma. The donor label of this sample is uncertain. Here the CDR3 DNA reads TGTGCCAGCAGTGAAAGGACACTAAAAACGGAGACCCAGTACTTC. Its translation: CASSERTLKTETQYF.